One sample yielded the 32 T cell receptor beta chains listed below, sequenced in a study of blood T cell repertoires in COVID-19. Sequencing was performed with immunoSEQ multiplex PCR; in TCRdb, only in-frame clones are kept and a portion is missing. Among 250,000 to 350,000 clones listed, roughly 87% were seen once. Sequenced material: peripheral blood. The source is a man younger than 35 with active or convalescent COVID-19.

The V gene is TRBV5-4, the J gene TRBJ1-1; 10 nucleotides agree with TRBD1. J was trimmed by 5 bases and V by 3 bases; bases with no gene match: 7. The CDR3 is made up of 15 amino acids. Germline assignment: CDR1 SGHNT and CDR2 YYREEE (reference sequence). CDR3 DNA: TGTGCCAGCAGCTCTGGTCGGGACAGGGGTACTGAAGCTTTCTTT. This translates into CASSSGRDRGTEAFF.

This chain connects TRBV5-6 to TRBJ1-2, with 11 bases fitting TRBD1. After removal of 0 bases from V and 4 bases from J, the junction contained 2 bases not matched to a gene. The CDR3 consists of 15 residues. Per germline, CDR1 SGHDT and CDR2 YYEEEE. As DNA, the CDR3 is TGTGCCAGCAGCTTGGGGACAGGGGGCGTCTATGGCTACACCTTC. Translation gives CASSLGTGGVYGYTF.

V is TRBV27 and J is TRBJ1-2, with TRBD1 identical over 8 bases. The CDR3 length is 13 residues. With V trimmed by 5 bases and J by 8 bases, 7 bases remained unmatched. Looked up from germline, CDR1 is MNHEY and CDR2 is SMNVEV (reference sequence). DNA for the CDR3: TGTGCCAGCAGTCCCAGGACAGGGTGGGGCTACACCTTC. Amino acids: CASSPRTGWGYTF.

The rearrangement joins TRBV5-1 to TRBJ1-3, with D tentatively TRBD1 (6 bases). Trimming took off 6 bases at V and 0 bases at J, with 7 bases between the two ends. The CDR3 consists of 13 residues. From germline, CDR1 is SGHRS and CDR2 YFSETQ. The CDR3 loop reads CASMDSSGNTIYF. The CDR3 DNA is TGCGCCAGCATGGACAGCTCTGGAAACACCATATATTTT.

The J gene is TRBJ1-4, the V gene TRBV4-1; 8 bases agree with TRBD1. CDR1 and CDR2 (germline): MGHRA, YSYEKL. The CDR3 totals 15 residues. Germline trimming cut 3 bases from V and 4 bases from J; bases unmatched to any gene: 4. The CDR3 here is CASSHDDRGNEKLFF. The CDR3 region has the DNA TGCGCCAGCAGCCACGATGACAGGGGTAATGAAAAACTGTTTTTT.

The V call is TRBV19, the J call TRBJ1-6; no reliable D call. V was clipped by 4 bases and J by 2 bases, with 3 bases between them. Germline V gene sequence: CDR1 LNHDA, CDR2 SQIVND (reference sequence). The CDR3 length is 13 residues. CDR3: CASSTTYNSPLHF. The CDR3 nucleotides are TGTGCCAGTAGTACAACCTATAATTCACCCCTCCACTTT.

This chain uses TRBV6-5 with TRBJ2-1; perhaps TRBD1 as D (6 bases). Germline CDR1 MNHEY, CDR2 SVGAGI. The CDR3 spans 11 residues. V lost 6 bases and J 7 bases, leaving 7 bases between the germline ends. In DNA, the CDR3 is TGTGCCAGCAGGCAGGGGAATGAGCAGTTCTTC. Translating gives CASRQGNEQFF.

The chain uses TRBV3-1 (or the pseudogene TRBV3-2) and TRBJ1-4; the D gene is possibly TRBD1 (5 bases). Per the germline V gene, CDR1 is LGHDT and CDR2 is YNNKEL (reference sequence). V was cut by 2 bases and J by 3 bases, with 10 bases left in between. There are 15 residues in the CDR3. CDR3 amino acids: CASSQRGLANEKLFF. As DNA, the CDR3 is TGTGCCAGCAGCCAAAGGGGTTTGGCTAATGAAAAACTGTTTTTT.

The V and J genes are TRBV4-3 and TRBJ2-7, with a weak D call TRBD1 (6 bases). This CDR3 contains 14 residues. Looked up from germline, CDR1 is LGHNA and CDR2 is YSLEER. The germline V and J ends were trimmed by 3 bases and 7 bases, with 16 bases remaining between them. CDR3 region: CASSQTWTVQEQYF. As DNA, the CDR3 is TGCGCCAGCAGCCAGACTTGGACAGTCCAAGAGCAGTACTTC.

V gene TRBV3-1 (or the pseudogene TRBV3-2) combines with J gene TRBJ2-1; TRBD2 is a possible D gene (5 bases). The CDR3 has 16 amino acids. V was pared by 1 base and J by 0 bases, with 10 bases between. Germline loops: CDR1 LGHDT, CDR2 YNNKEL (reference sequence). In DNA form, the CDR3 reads TGTGCCAGCAGCCAAGGGAGGACGAGCTCCTACAATGAGCAGTTCTTC. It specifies CASSQGRTSSYNEQFF.

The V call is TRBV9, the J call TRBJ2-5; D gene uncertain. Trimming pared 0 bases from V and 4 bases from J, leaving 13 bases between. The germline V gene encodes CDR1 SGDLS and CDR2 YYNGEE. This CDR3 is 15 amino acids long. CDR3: CASSVESRMIETQYF. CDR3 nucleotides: TGTGCCAGCAGCGTAGAGTCCAGGATGATAGAGACCCAGTACTTC.

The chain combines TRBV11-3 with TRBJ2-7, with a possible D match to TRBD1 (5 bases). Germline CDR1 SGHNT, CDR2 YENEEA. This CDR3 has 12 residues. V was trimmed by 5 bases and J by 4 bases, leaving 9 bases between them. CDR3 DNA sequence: TGTGCCAGCAGCATCAGGGATTACGAGCAGTACTTC. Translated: CASSIRDYEQYF.

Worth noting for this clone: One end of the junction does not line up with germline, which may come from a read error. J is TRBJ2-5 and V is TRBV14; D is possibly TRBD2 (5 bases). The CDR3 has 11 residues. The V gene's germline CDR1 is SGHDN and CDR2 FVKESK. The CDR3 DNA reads TGTGCCAGCAGCCAAGGGGAGATCCAGTACTTC. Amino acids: CASSQGEIQYF.

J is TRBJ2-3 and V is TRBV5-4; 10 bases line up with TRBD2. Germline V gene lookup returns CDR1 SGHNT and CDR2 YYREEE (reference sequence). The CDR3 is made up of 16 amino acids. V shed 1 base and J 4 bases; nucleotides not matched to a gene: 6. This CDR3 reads CASSLPLAGAADTQYF. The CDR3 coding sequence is TGTGCCAGCAGCTTGCCCCTAGCGGGGGCTGCAGATACGCAGTATTTT.

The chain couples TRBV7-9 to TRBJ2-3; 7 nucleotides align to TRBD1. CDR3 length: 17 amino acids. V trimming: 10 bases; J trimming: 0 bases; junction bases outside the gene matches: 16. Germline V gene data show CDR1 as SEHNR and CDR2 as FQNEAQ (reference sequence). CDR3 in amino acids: CATEQDRIPPSTDTQYF. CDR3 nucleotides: TGTGCCACGGAACAGGACAGGATCCCTCCTAGCACAGATACGCAGTATTTT.

This chain's CDR3 is CASSTRRRGIGGTEAFF. The CDR3 DNA is TGTGCCAGTAGTACGAGACGCAGGGGGATTGGTGGCACTGAAGCTTTCTTT. The chain is built from TRBV19 and TRBJ1-1; 7 bases fit TRBD1. V dropped 4 bases and J dropped 4; count of bases not matched to a gene: 15. The CDR3 has 17 amino acids. Germline values: CDR1 LNHDA, CDR2 SQIVND (reference sequence).

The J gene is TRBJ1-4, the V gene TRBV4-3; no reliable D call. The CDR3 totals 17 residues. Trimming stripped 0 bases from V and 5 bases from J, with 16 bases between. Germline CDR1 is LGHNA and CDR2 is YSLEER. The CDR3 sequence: CASSQDTEKEPNEKLFF. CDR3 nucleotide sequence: TGCGCCAGCAGCCAAGACACAGAAAAGGAACCGAATGAAAAACTGTTTTTT.

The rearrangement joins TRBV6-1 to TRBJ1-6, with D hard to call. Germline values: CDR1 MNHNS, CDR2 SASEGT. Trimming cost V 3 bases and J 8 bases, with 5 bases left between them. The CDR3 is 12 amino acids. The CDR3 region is CASSDIDSPLHF. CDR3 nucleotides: TGTGCCAGCAGTGATATTGATTCACCCCTCCACTTT.

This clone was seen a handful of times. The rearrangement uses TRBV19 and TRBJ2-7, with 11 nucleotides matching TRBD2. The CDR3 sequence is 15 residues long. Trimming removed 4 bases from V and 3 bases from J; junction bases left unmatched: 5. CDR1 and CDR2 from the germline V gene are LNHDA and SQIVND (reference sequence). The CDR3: CASSRVAGGHYEQYF. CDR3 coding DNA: TGTGCCAGTAGTAGAGTAGCGGGGGGGCACTACGAGCAGTACTTC.

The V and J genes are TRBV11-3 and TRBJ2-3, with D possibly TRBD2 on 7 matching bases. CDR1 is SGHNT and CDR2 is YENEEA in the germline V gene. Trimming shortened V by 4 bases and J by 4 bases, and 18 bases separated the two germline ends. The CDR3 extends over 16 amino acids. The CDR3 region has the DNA TGTGCCAGCAGCTCCCTGGGGGGGCATGGGGCAGATACGCAGTATTTT. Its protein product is CASSSLGGHGADTQYF. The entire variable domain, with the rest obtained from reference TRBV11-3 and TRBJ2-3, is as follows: EAGVVQSPRYKIIEKKQPVAFWCNPISGHNTLYWYLQNLGQGPELLIRYENEEAVDDSQLPKDRFSAERLKGVDSTLKIQPAELGDSAVYLCASSSLGGHGADTQYFGPGTRLTVL.

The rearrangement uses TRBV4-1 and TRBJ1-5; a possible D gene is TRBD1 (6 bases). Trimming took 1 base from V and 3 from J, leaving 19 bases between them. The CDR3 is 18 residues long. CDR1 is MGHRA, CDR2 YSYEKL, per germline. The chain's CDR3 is CASSQAASRGTNNQPQHF. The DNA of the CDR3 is TGCGCCAGCAGCCAAGCAGCTTCTAGGGGGACTAACAATCAGCCCCAGCATTTT.

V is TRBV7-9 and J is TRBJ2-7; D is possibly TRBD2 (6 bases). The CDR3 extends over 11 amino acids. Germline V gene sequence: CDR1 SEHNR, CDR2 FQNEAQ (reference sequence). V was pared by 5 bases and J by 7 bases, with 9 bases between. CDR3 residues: CASSPREEQYF. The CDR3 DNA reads TGTGCCAGCAGCCCCCGGGAGGAGCAGTACTTC.

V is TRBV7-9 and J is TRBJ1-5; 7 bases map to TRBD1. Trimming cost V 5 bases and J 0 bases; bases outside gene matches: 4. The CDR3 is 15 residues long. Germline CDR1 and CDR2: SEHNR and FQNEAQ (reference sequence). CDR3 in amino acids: CASSLGTVSNQPQHF. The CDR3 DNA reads TGTGCCAGCAGCCTTGGGACAGTTAGCAATCAGCCCCAGCATTTT.

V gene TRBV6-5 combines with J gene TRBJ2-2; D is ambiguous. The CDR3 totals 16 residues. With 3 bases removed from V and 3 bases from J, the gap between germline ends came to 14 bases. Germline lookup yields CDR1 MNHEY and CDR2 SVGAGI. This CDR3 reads CASSYSPFLHTGELFF. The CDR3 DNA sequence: TGTGCCAGCAGTTATAGCCCCTTTCTACACACCGGGGAGCTGTTTTTT.

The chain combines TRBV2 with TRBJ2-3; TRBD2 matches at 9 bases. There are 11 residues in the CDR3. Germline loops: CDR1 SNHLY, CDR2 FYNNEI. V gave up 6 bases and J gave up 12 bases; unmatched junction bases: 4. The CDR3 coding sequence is TGTGCCAGCAGGGGACTAGCCCCCCAGTATTTT. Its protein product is CASRGLAPQYF.

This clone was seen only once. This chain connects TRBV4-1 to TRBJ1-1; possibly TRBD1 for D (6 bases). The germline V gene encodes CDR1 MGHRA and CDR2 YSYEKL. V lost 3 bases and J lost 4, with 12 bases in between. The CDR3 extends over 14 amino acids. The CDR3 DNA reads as TGCGCCAGCAGCCACGGGGGGCATCTCACTGAAGCTTTCTTT. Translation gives CASSHGGHLTEAFF.

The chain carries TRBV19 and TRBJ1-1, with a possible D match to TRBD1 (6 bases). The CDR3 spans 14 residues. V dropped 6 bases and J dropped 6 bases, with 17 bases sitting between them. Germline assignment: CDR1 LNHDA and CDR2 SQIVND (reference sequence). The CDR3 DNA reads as TGTGCCAGTAGGTCCCTCGGGGGGCACCCTGAAGCTTTCTTT. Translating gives CASRSLGGHPEAFF.

The CDR3 nucleotides read TGTGCCAGCAGCTTAGAAGGACAGGTGAGCTCCTACGAGCAGTACTTC. It codes for CASSLEGQVSSYEQYF. The chain has TRBV7-2 and TRBJ2-7; the match to TRBD1 covers 7 bases. Germline trimming cut 1 base from V and 0 bases from J; bases unmatched to any gene: 6. CDR1 and CDR2 from the germline V gene are SGHTA and FQGNSA. This CDR3 region has 16 residues.

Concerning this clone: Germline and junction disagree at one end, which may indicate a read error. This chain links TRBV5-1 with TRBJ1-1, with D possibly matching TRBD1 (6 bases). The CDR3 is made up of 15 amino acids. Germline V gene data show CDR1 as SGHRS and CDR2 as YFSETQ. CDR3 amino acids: CASSLESGVKTEAFF. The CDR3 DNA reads TGCGCCAGCAGCTTGGAGTCAGGGGTGAAAACTGAAGCTTTCTTT.

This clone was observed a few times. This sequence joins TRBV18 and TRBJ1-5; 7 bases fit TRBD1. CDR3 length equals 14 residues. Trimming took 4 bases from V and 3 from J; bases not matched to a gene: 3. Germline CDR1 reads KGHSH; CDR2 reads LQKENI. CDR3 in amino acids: CASSRTGDNQPQHF. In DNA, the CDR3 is TGTGCCAGCTCACGGACAGGAGACAATCAGCCCCAGCATTTT.

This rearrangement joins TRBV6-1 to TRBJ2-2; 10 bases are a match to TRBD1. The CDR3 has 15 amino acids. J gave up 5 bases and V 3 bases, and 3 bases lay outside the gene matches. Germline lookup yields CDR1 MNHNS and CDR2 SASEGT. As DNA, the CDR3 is TGTGCCAGCAGTGAGGGGACAGGGGAAACCGGGGAGCTGTTTTTT. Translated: CASSEGTGETGELFF.

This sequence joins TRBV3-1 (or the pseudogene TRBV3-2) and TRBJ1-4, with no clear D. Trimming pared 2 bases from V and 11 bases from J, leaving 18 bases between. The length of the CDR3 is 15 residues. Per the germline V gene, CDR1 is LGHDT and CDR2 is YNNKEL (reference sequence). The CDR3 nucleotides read TGTGCCAGCAGCCAACGGAGGAGTGGGTTGACTAAACTGTTTTTT. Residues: CASSQRRSGLTKLFF.